These 9 T cell receptor beta chains originate from one sample sequenced in a study of T cells in Graves' hyperthyroidism and ophthalmopathy. Amplified regions were TCR beta CDR3 sequences from RNA transcripts. First-round RT-PCR of the TCR CDR3 relied on the HTBI primer set. TCRdb reprocessed the multiplex PCR reads with MiXCR, giving one entry per CDR3 protein. The data contain about 180,000 distinct CDR3 sequences, approximately 17% of them seen just once; the ten biggest clones take up roughly 30%. The sample comprised blood. These receptors were obtained from a woman aged 45-65 years with Graves' hyperthyroidism.

V usage is TRBV29-1 and J usage is TRBJ1-1, with D uncertain. CDR3 size: 13 residues. Germline V gene lookup returns CDR1 SQVTM and CDR2 ANQGSEA. Trimming removed 2 bases at V and 1 base at J, with 8 bases between. CDR3 DNA: TGCAGCGTTGAAACGGGAGCGAACACTGAAGCTTTCTTT. Amino acids: CSVETGANTEAFF. Together with reference TRBV29-1 and TRBJ1-1, the CDR3 gives the full variable domain: SAVISQKPSRDICQRGTSLTIQCQVDSQVTMMFWYRQQPGQSLTLIATANQGSEATYESGFVIDKFPISRPNLTFSTLTVSNMSPEDSSIYLCSVETGANTEAFFGQGTRLTVV.

The sample holds a few counts of this clonotype. The V call is TRBV4-1, the J call TRBJ2-7; 10 bases line up with TRBD2. This CDR3 contains 14 residues. V shed 4 bases, J shed 5 bases, and the junction held 5 bases outside the gene matches. The germline V gene has CDR1 MGHRA and CDR2 YSYEKL. CDR3 DNA: TGCGCCAGCAGCCCCCGGCTAGCGGGGGACGAGCAGTACTTC. It codes for CASSPRLAGDEQYF.

This clonotype was seen many times. The chain is built from TRBV12-3 or TRBV12-4 and TRBJ1-2; the D gene is possibly TRBD1 (6 bases). The V gene lost 7 bases and the J gene lost 7 bases, with 25 bases spanning the gap. The CDR3 contains 16 residues. The CDR3 bases are TGTGCCAGCATCCTAAGGGGAGGGGGAGTTGGTGGTGGCTACACCTTC. The encoded protein is CASILRGGGVGGGYTF.

The chain has TRBV2 and TRBJ2-7, with 7 bases identical to TRBD1. The CDR3 covers 12 residues. Trimming took 5 bases from V and 4 from J; bases not matched to a gene: 2. Germline V gene data show CDR1 as SNHLY and CDR2 as FYNNEI. For the CDR3, the DNA is TGTGCCAGCAGTTGGACAGGTTACGAGCAGTACTTC. Protein product: CASSWTGYEQYF. The full variable domain, in which reference TRBV2 and TRBJ2-7 provide the parts outside the CDR3, is EPEVTQTPSHQVTQMGQEVILRCVPISNHLYFYWYRQILGQKVEFLVSFYNNEISEKSEIFDDQFSVERPDGSNFTLKIRSTKLEDSAMYFCASSWTGYEQYFGPGTRLTVT.

This clonotype was seen many times. The rearrangement uses TRBV15 and TRBJ1-1; unclear D gene. The CDR3 has 15 amino acids. Per germline, CDR1 LNHNV and CDR2 YYDKDF (reference sequence). Trimming stripped 1 base from V and 2 bases from J, with 11 bases between. DNA for the CDR3: TGTGCCACCAGCAGAGCCTTGGCAGAAAACACTGAAGCTTTCTTT. Amino acid sequence: CATSRALAENTEAFF. Based on the CDR3 plus reference TRBV15 and TRBJ1-1, the full variable domain is DAMVIQNPRYQVTQFGKPVTLSCSQTLNHNVMYWYQQKSSQAPKLLFHYYDKDFNNEADTPDNFQSRRPNTSFCFLDIRSPGLGDTAMYLCATSRALAENTEAFFGQGTRLTVV.

The rearrangement joins TRBV9 to TRBJ2-6; 8 bases are shared with TRBD1. Germline CDR1 reads SGDLS; CDR2 reads YYNGEE. V lost 2 bases and J lost 0; bases outside the gene matches: 7. This CDR3 has 18 amino acids. CDR3 amino acids: CASSVTQGAGSGANVLTF. The CDR3 DNA sequence: TGTGCCAGCAGCGTTACCCAGGGGGCCGGCTCTGGGGCCAACGTCCTGACTTTC.

This clonotype was counted at least ten times. The gene calls are TRBV11-2 and TRBJ1-1, with no clear D. Germline V CDR1 and CDR2: SGHAT, FQNNGV. Trimming removed 6 bases at V and 2 bases at J, with 7 bases between. CDR3 length: 12 amino acids. CDR3 DNA: TGTGCCAGCAGAGTGGAAAACACTGAAGCTTTCTTT. As protein: CASRVENTEAFF.

The chain couples TRBV2 to TRBJ1-5, with unresolved D. Germline CDR1 and CDR2: SNHLY and FYNNEI. There are 15 residues in the CDR3. Trimming took off 5 bases at V and 1 base at J, with 12 bases between the two ends. The CDR3 sequence: CASSFQLESNQPQHF. In DNA form, the CDR3 reads TGTGCCAGCAGTTTCCAACTAGAGAGCAATCAGCCCCAGCATTTT.

This clonotype was observed at least ten times. This sequence joins TRBV6-1 and TRBJ2-7; D unresolved. The CDR3 runs to 17 residues. The ends were cut back, 1 base at V and 4 bases at J, with 20 bases in the middle. Germline assignment: CDR1 MNHNS and CDR2 SASEGT. The CDR3 DNA reads as TGTGCCAGCAGTGAAGTTCTCCCTTCTATGTGGGATTACGAGCAGTACTTC. Amino acid sequence: CASSEVLPSMWDYEQYF.